This TCR beta chain was found in a study of blood T cell repertoires in COVID-19. Overall study: The cDNA or gDNA used as material had been derived from T cells, B-cell-depleted T cells, or PBMCs.

Per the original methods: For nucleated cells, counts were estimated from reference gene primer amplification. This table comes from immunoSEQ multiplex PCR, and its TCRdb copy is limited to in-frame clones, with some not included. V, J and clone size were drawn from that table, and D and trimming were deduced from the DNA. Of 50,000 to 60,000 clones listed, roughly nine tenths were seen once; the top ten hold more than 7%. Germline V gene lookup returns CDR1 LNHDA and CDR2 SQIVND (reference sequence). The CDR3 is 14 amino acids. With 7 bases removed from V and 9 bases from J, the gap between germline ends came to 19 bases.

Material for sequencing was peripheral blood. The chain uses TRBV19 and TRBJ1-5; a possible D gene is TRBD1 (6 bases). The origin of this receptor is a man older than 75 with active or convalescent COVID-19. CDR3 bases: TGTGCCAGTACCACTAACAGGGATGGGGGGCCCCAGCATTTT. Translating it yields CASTTNRDGGPQHF. The variable domain in full, with the rest retrieved from reference TRBV19 and TRBJ1-5, is DGGITQSPKYLFRKEGQNVTLSCEQNLNHDAMYWYRQDPGQGLRLIYYSQIVNDFQKGDIAEGYSVSREKKESFPLTVTSAQKNPTAFYLCASTTNRDGGPQHFGDGTRLSIL.